The 6 T cell receptor beta chains listed next were all sequenced from one sample in a study of blood T cell repertoires in COVID-19. Repertoires were generated with immunoSEQ multiplex PCR, while TCRdb's copy carries only in-frame clones and drops some. The table lists about 140,000 clones, more than 85% of them singletons. Sequenced: peripheral blood. The receptors were sampled from a human donor in a cohort sampled during active COVID-19.

This chain connects TRBV7-9 to TRBJ2-2; D is possibly TRBD1 (6 bases). Per the germline V gene, CDR1 is SEHNR and CDR2 is FQNEAQ (reference sequence). Deletions cut 5 bases from V and 5 bases from J, with 9 bases between. This CDR3 contains 13 residues. The CDR3 loop is CASSHTGTGELFF. CDR3 in DNA: TGTGCCAGCAGCCACACAGGGACCGGGGAGCTGTTTTTT.

This rearrangement joins TRBV5-1 to TRBJ2-7; TRBD2 agrees at 12 bases. This CDR3 has 18 amino acids. With 0 bases clipped from V and 6 bases from J, the junction kept 13 bases outside the gene matches. Germline assignment: CDR1 SGHRS and CDR2 YFSETQ. The DNA of the CDR3 is TGCGCCAGCAGCTTGGGTCACGTAATGACTAGCGGGGGAAGCGAGCAGTACTTC. Its translation is CASSLGHVMTSGGSEQYF.

The CDR3 reads CASSKWTGNQPQHF. The CDR3, as DNA: TGTGCCAGTAGTAAGTGGACGGGGAATCAGCCCCAGCATTTT. The chain combines TRBV19 with TRBJ1-5; D gene unclear. Per the germline V gene, CDR1 is LNHDA and CDR2 is SQIVND (reference sequence). Deletions cut 4 bases from V and 4 bases from J, with 11 bases between. The CDR3 loop spans 14 amino acids.

The chain is built from TRBV7-2 and TRBJ2-5; 11 bases align to TRBD2. The J segment lost 2 bases and the V segment lost 4 bases, leaving 6 bases of the junction unmatched. The V gene's germline CDR1 is SGHTA and CDR2 FQGNSA. The CDR3 is made up of 16 amino acids. In nucleotides, the CDR3 is TGTGCCAGCAGCTCAACTAGCGGGGGTTATCAAGAGACCCAGTACTTC. Amino acid sequence: CASSSTSGGYQETQYF.

There are a few counts of this clone. The CDR3 DNA reads as TGTGCCAGCAGTGAAAGGGGCCGCTATGGCTACACCTTC. Translation gives CASSERGRYGYTF. The rearrangement links TRBV6-1 to TRBJ1-2, with TRBD1 as a possible D gene (5 bases). CDR3 length: 13 residues. The germline V gene has CDR1 MNHNS and CDR2 SASEGT. V gave up 2 bases and J gave up 4 bases, with 8 bases separating them.

The V call is TRBV7-9, the J call TRBJ1-1; a possible D gene is TRBD1 (5 bases). This CDR3 comprises 12 residues. V lost 10 bases and J lost 0, with 9 bases in between. Per the germline V gene, CDR1 is SEHNR and CDR2 is FQNEAQ (reference sequence). The CDR3 reads CAIQDLNTEAFF. The DNA for the CDR3 is TGTGCCATACAGGATTTGAACACTGAAGCTTTCTTT.